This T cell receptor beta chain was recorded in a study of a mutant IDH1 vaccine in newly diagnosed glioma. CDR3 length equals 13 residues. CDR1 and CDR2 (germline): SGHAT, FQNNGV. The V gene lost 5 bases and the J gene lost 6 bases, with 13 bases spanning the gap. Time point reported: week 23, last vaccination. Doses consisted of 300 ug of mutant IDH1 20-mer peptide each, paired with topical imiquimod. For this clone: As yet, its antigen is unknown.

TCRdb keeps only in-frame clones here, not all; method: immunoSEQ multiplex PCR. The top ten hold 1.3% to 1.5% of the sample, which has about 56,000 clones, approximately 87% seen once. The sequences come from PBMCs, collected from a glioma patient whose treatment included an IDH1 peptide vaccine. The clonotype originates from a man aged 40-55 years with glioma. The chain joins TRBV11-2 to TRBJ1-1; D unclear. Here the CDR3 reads CASSAGEIPEAFF. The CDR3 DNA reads TGTGCCAGCAGCGCTGGGGAGATACCTGAAGCTTTCTTT.